One and the same sample provided the 10 T cell receptor beta chains below, sequenced in a study of T cell responses to AZD1222 COVID-19 vaccine. Profiled with immunoSEQ multiplex PCR; TCRdb holds only in-frame clones, not every one. The sample carries 100,000 to 150,000 clones, around 92% recorded once. The specimen comprised peripheral blood, sampled on day 0 of AZD1222 vaccination. Source of these receptors: an adult in good health.

This clone showed up just once. The rearrangement links TRBV7-2 to TRBJ1-6; possibly TRBD1 for D (6 bases). Looked up from germline, CDR1 is SGHTA and CDR2 is FQGNSA. Trimming cost V 6 bases and J 7 bases, with 16 bases left between them. The CDR3 spans 15 residues. Here the CDR3 DNA reads TGTGCCAGCAGAACAGGGTATTCTAACAATTCACCCCTCCACTTT. Protein: CASRTGYSNNSPLHF.

The chain uses TRBV7-6 and TRBJ1-4; perhaps TRBD1 as D (6 bases). This CDR3 region has 15 residues. Germline-derived CDR1 and CDR2 are SGHVS and FNYEAQ. V lost 2 bases and J lost 3, with 10 bases in between. In DNA form, the CDR3 reads TGTGCCAGCAGCTTAACAGGGAACGCTAATGAAAAACTGTTTTTT. Amino acids: CASSLTGNANEKLFF.

The gene calls are TRBV15 and TRBJ2-5; 7 bases fit TRBD2. Per the germline V gene, CDR1 is LNHNV and CDR2 is YYDKDF (reference sequence). This CDR3 spans 15 amino acids. After removal of 6 bases from V and 3 bases from J, the junction contained 10 bases not matched to a gene. This chain's CDR3 is CATRTVAGGKETQYF. As DNA, the CDR3 is TGTGCCACCAGAACCGTAGCGGGCGGAAAAGAGACCCAGTACTTC.

The chain uses TRBV9 and TRBJ2-1, with D possibly being TRBD2 (6 bases). The CDR3 is 15 amino acids. Trimming took 0 bases from V and 7 from J, leaving 14 bases between them. Germline-derived CDR1 and CDR2 are SGDLS and YYNGEE. DNA for the CDR3: TGTGCCAGCAGCGTAGGCGGGATCCTAACTAATGAGCAGTTCTTC. Translating gives CASSVGGILTNEQFF.

CDR3 sequence reads: CASSQGTSGRYNEQYF. CDR3 coding DNA: TGCGCCAGCAGCCAAGGGACAAGCGGGAGGTATAACGAGCAGTACTTC. The rearrangement joins TRBV4-1 to TRBJ2-7; 9 nucleotides match TRBD2. This CDR3 comprises 16 residues. Germline V gives CDR1 MGHRA, CDR2 YSYEKL. V was pared by 1 base and J by 5 bases, with 9 bases of the junction left unmatched.

The genes are TRBV24-1 and TRBJ1-2; 8 bases agree with TRBD1. Per germline, CDR1 KGHDR and CDR2 SFDVKD. With V trimmed by 4 bases and J by 8 bases, 8 bases remained unmatched. This CDR3 region has 14 residues. CDR3 protein: CATSDPDRGGGYTF. Written as DNA, the CDR3 is TGTGCCACCAGTGACCCTGACAGGGGAGGAGGCTACACCTTC.

J is TRBJ1-6 and V is TRBV14; D gene uncertain. The CDR3 is made up of 19 amino acids. The germline CDR1 and CDR2 sequences are SGHDN and FVKESK. Deletions cut 0 bases from V and 3 bases from J, with 18 bases between. CDR3 nucleotide sequence: TGTGCCAGCAGCCAAGATCTCGGGGTTGGAGGGAACTATAATTCACCCCTCCACTTT. This translates into CASSQDLGVGGNYNSPLHF.

The table lists this clone with a count of one. The gene calls are TRBV6-5 and TRBJ2-4; TRBD1 matches 9 bases. The CDR3 runs to 13 residues. From germline, CDR1 is MNHEY and CDR2 SVGAGI. Losses at the gene ends were 6 bases for V and 8 bases for J; bases not matched to a gene: 5. The CDR3 reads CASRGTGRDIQYF. The CDR3 DNA reads as TGTGCCAGCAGAGGGACAGGGAGGGACATTCAGTACTTC.

A note on this clone: This same CDR3 is encoded by further DNA sequences in the sample. DNA for the CDR3: TGTGCCACCAGCAGTTCCTACGAGCAGTACTTC. Its translation: CATSSSYEQYF. The rearrangement uses TRBV15 and TRBJ2-7; D uncertain. Germline-derived CDR1 and CDR2 are LNHNV and YYDKDF (reference sequence). This CDR3 is 11 amino acids long. V lost 3 bases and J lost 1, with 1 base in between.

The chain employs TRBV7-6 and TRBJ2-5; 7 nucleotides agree with TRBD2. V trimming: 5 bases; J trimming: 3 bases; junction bases outside the gene matches: 21. Germline CDR1 is SGHVS and CDR2 is FNYEAQ. The CDR3 extends over 19 amino acids. CDR3 nucleotide sequence: TGTGCCAGCAGCAATAAAGGAGGATGGCTAGCGGAGGGAAAAGAGACCCAGTACTTC. Translated: CASSNKGGWLAEGKETQYF.